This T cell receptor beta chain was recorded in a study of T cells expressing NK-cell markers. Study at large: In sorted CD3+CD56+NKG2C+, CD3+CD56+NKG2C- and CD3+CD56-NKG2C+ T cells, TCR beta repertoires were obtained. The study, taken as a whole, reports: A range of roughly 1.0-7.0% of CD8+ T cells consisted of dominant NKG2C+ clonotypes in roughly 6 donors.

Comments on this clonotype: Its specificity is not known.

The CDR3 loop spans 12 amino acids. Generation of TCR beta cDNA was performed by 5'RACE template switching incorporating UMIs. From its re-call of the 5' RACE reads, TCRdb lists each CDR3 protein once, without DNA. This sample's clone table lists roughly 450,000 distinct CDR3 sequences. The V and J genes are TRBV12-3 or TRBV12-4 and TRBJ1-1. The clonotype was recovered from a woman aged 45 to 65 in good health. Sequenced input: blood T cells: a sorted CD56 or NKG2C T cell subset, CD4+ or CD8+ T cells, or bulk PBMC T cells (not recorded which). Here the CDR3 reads CASSSWNTEAFF.